The next 19 T cell receptor beta chains were all read from a single sample in a study of human T cells and chemical hapten exposure. From the RACE reads, TCRdb called clonotypes with MiXCR, one entry per CDR3 protein. The profile shows around 360,000 distinct CDR3 sequences, about 6% of them singletons. Time point: patch test 2, 6 weeks after DPC sensitization. Indicated treatment: therapeutic diphenylcyclopropenone sensitization with weekly scalp DPC. Sample: whole blood, taken in connection with sensitization to the hapten diphenylcyclopropenone (DPC). The receptors here all came from a woman under 30 with alopecia areata. Some clones in this sample may be carry-over from other donors' samples.

The table lists this clonotype with many counts. The V and J genes are TRBV27 and TRBJ1-6, with TRBD1 matching 10 bases. With 5 bases clipped from V and 9 bases from J, the junction kept 7 bases outside the gene matches. Germline V gene sequence: CDR1 MNHEY, CDR2 SMNVEV (reference sequence). CDR3 length: 15 residues. The CDR3 is CASSDRGHFSSPLHF. The DNA of the CDR3 is TGTGCCAGCAGTGACAGGGGGCACTTTTCTTCACCCCTCCACTTT.

The chain recombines TRBV6-6 with TRBJ2-1, with 11 nucleotides matching TRBD1. The ends lost 3 bases at V and 15 bases at J; junction bases unmatched: 7. Germline lookup yields CDR1 MNHNY and CDR2 SVGAGI (reference sequence). The CDR3 has 13 amino acids. The CDR3, as DNA: TGTGCCAGCAGTTATAGCGGACAGGGGGCGCCGTTCTTC. As protein: CASSYSGQGAPFF.

This clonotype was seen only a few times. This chain joins TRBV6-5 and TRBJ1-1; 9 nucleotides match TRBD1. CDR1 MNHEY and CDR2 SVGAGI come from the germline V gene. The CDR3 is 19 residues long. V was pared by 1 base and J by 3 bases, with 15 bases of the junction left unmatched. The CDR3 DNA follows: TGTGCCAGCAGTTACTACATCCGGGACAGGGATTATTCGTACACTGAAGCTTTCTTT. Translated, it gives CASSYYIRDRDYSYTEAFF.

This clonotype showed up many times. This chain connects TRBV13 to TRBJ1-4; 7 nucleotides align to TRBD1. The junction had 7 bases not matched to a gene; V was cut back by 5 bases and J by 4 bases. Looked up from germline, CDR1 is PRHDT and CDR2 is FYEKMQ (reference sequence). The CDR3 is made up of 15 amino acids. CDR3: CASSPRQGSNEKLFF. The CDR3 region has the DNA TGTGCCAGCAGCCCCCGACAGGGTAGTAATGAAAAACTGTTTTTT.

In this sample, this clonotype turned up many times. The chain uses TRBV12-3 or TRBV12-4 and TRBJ2-2, with D possibly matching TRBD2 (6 bases). CDR3 length: 15 amino acids. V was trimmed by 1 base and J by 4 bases, leaving 10 bases between them. The chain's CDR3 is CASSLGGTATGELFF. Written as DNA, the CDR3 is TGTGCCAGCAGTTTAGGCGGGACGGCCACCGGGGAGCTGTTTTTT.

The chain carries TRBV7-8 and TRBJ2-5; D is perhaps TRBD2 (6 bases). The ends were cut back, 3 bases at V and 6 bases at J, with 14 bases in the middle. The CDR3 sequence is 14 residues long. Germline V gene lookup returns CDR1 SGHVS and CDR2 FQNEAQ. The CDR3 DNA is TGTGCCAGCAGCTTTAGCGGACCCTTGAAGACCCAGTACTTC. This sequence encodes CASSFSGPLKTQYF.

This clonotype showed up many times. This chain connects TRBV29-1 to TRBJ2-3, with D tentatively TRBD1 or TRBD2 (5 bases each). V was clipped by 7 bases and J by 4 bases, with 21 bases between them. The CDR3 length is 15 residues. Germline lookup yields CDR1 SQVTM and CDR2 ANQGSEA. Here the CDR3 reads CSELGPRLEADTQYF. CDR3 DNA sequence: TGCAGCGAATTGGGACCTCGATTAGAAGCAGATACGCAGTATTTT.

This clonotype has a count of ten or more. The chain couples TRBV20-1 to TRBJ1-4, with unresolved D. V was clipped by 2 bases and J by 0 bases, with 4 bases between them. This CDR3 contains 13 residues. The germline V gene has CDR1 DFQATT and CDR2 SNEGSKA (reference sequence). CDR3 nucleotides: TGCAGTGCTAGACAGGCAACTAATGAAAAACTGTTTTTT. The encoded protein is CSARQATNEKLFF.

The chain employs TRBV6-2 or TRBV6-3 and TRBJ2-7; no firm D call. This CDR3 contains 13 residues. The germline V gene has CDR1 MNHEY and CDR2 SVGEGT. Deletions cut 6 bases from V and 2 bases from J, with 11 bases between. The CDR3: CASSPTDTYEQYF. CDR3 in DNA: TGTGCCAGCAGCCCTACTGATACCTACGAGCAGTACTTC.

This clonotype came up a few times. The chain carries TRBV28 and TRBJ2-5; tentative D call: TRBD2 (6 bases). Trimming pared 8 bases from V and 5 bases from J, leaving 9 bases between. CDR1 is MDHEN and CDR2 is SYDVKM in the germline V gene. The CDR3 runs 11 residues. The CDR3 region is CASVADETQYF. In DNA, the CDR3 is TGTGCCAGCGTAGCGGATGAGACCCAGTACTTC.

There are a few counts of this clonotype. This chain links TRBV14 with TRBJ1-5; TRBD1 matches 8 bases. V lost 6 bases to trimming and J lost 4 bases; unmatched junction nucleotides: 5. CDR3 length: 14 residues. Germline-derived CDR1 and CDR2 are SGHDN and FVKESK. The CDR3 DNA is TGTGCCAGCAGAGGACAGGGAAAAAATCAGCCCCAGCATTTT. Translated: CASRGQGKNQPQHF.

In its sample, this clonotype was seen many times. The V call is TRBV14, the J call TRBJ1-5; the D gene is possibly TRBD1 (5 bases). V gave up 1 base and J gave up 4 bases, with 11 bases separating them. Germline CDR1 reads SGHDN; CDR2 reads FVKESK. The CDR3 covers 15 residues. The CDR3 loop is CASSQGGATNQPQHF. DNA of the CDR3: TGTGCCAGCAGCCAAGGAGGGGCTACAAATCAGCCCCAGCATTTT.

This clonotype was seen repeatedly, ten times or more. The germline gene is not matched at one end of the junction; a read error may be the cause. V and J are TRBV12-3 or TRBV12-4 and TRBJ2-5; 10 positions match TRBD2. The CDR3 contains 14 residues. CDR3 in DNA: TGTGCCAGCAGCTTAGCGGGGGGCGTAGAGACCCAGTACTTC. Protein: CASSLAGGVETQYF.

This clonotype has ten or more counts. The rearrangement joins TRBV6-2 or TRBV6-3 to TRBJ1-1; D perhaps matches TRBD1 (5 bases). CDR3 length: 12 residues. Germline V gene sequence: CDR1 MNHEY, CDR2 SVGEGT. Trimming took off 7 bases at V and 11 bases at J, with 17 bases between the two ends. The DNA for the CDR3 is TGTGCCAGCACTCGGACACCCCGAGAGGCTTTCTTT. Translating gives CASTRTPREAFF.

A few counts support this clonotype. The V call is TRBV5-1, the J call TRBJ2-5; the D gene is possibly TRBD1 (6 bases). The CDR3 length is 14 residues. The V end lost 3 bases, the J end lost 2 bases, and 11 bases lay between the germline ends. CDR1 and CDR2 from the germline V gene are SGHRS and YFSETQ. CDR3 protein: CASSSLGTQETQYF. Written as DNA, the CDR3 is TGCGCCAGCAGCTCACTGGGGACACAAGAGACCCAGTACTTC. The entire variable domain, with the rest obtained from reference TRBV5-1 and TRBJ2-5, is as follows: KAGVTQTPRYLIKTRGQQVTLSCSPISGHRSVSWYQQTPGQGLQFLFEYFSETQRNKGNFPGRFSGRQFSNSRSEMNVSTLELGDSALYLCASSSLGTQETQYFGPGTRLLVL.

The V gene is TRBV10-3, the J gene TRBJ2-1, with unresolved D. V was cut by 3 bases and J by 3 bases, with 12 bases left in between. The CDR3 has 15 amino acids. Germline CDR1 and CDR2: ENHRY and SYGVKD. CDR3 nucleotide sequence: TGTGCCATCAGTGACAGGATATACTTCTACAATGAGCAGTTCTTC. Protein: CAISDRIYFYNEQFF.

The chain employs TRBV6-2 or TRBV6-3 and TRBJ1-1; the D is unclear. CDR3 length: 14 amino acids. The V end lost 3 bases, the J end lost 0 bases, and 8 bases lay between the germline ends. Germline CDR1 and CDR2: MNHEY and SVGEGT. CDR3 sequence reads: CASSYFAMNTEAFF. The CDR3 DNA sequence: TGTGCCAGCAGTTATTTTGCTATGAACACTGAAGCTTTCTTT.

The table lists this clonotype with many counts. The J gene is TRBJ1-5, the V gene TRBV28; D not resolved. The length of the CDR3 is 14 residues. Germline CDR1 and CDR2: MDHEN and SYDVKM. Trimming took off 0 bases at V and 2 bases at J, with 5 bases between the two ends. CDR3 region: CASSLWVRNQPQHF. Written as DNA, the CDR3 is TGTGCCAGCAGTTTATGGGTTCGCAATCAGCCCCAGCATTTT.

A remark on this clonotype: An end of the junction differs from the germline gene, which may be a read error. This rearrangement joins TRBV6-2 or TRBV6-3 to TRBJ2-7; D possibly corresponds to TRBD1 (6 bases). CDR3 length: 14 amino acids. Per germline, CDR1 MNHEY and CDR2 SVGEGT. The CDR3 loop reads CASSYLDSYNEPYF. Here the CDR3 DNA reads TGTGCCAGCAGTTATTTGGACAGCTATAACGAGCCGTACTTC.